A single sample gave rise to the 32 T cell receptor beta chains below, sequenced in a study of graft-versus-host responses after intestinal transplantation. Antigens for these TCRs are unknown. The repertoire was sequenced with immunoSEQ multiplex PCR; TCRdb's copy has only in-frame clones and lacks some. The sample gives about 47,000 clones, about 95% of which show up once; 0.23% is in the top ten. The sample consisted of unstimulated CD8+ T cells sorted from spleen or lymph node cells, taken before transplant. The receptors here all came from a human donor who was the organ donor for an intestinal transplant.

As DNA, the CDR3 is TGCGCCAGCAGCCCGGGAGGGGGGACTAATGAAAAACTGTTTTTT. As protein: CASSPGGGTNEKLFF. The genes are TRBV4-3 and TRBJ1-4; TRBD1 is a possible D gene (6 bases). Germline V CDR1 and CDR2: LGHNA, YSLEER. This CDR3 contains 15 residues. The ends were cut back, 4 bases at V and 2 bases at J, with 11 bases in the middle.

This clone has a handful of counts. The genes are TRBV27 and TRBJ1-3; possibly TRBD1 for D (5 bases). Germline CDR1 and CDR2: MNHEY and SMNVEV (reference sequence). V lost 3 bases and J lost 2, with 8 bases in between. CDR3 size: 14 residues. The chain's CDR3 is CASSLEGTGNTIYF. CDR3 sequence (DNA): TGTGCCAGCAGTTTGGAGGGGACTGGAAACACCATATATTTT.

The chain joins TRBV28 to TRBJ2-7, with no clear D. The V gene's germline CDR1 is MDHEN and CDR2 SYDVKM. V lost 8 bases and J 0 bases, leaving 5 bases between the germline ends. CDR3 length: 11 amino acids. Here the CDR3 reads CASGVSYEQYF. The CDR3, as DNA: TGTGCCAGCGGTGTCTCCTACGAGCAGTACTTC. The whole variable domain, filled in from reference TRBV28 and TRBJ2-7, reads DVKVTQSSRYLVKRTGEKVFLECVQDMDHENMFWYRQDPGLGLRLIYFSYDVKMKEKGDIPEGYSVSREKKERFSLILESASTNQTSMYLCASGVSYEQYFGPGTRLTVT.

The chain carries TRBV28 and TRBJ2-5, with 10 nucleotides matching TRBD2. The germline CDR1 and CDR2 sequences are MDHEN and SYDVKM. The V segment lost 1 base and the J segment 1 base; nucleotides outside the gene matches: 3. This CDR3 is built from 16 residues. The CDR3 nucleotides are TGTGCCAGCAGTTTATTTAGCGGGGGGACCCAAGAGACCCAGTACTTC. It yields the protein CASSLFSGGTQETQYF.

The CDR3 sequence: CASRKALAGGLYQETQYF. CDR3 DNA: TGTGCCAGCAGAAAGGCCCTAGCGGGGGGACTGTACCAAGAGACCCAGTACTTC. The chain joins TRBV2 to TRBJ2-5; 11 bases map to TRBD2. The J segment lost 0 bases and the V segment lost 6 bases, leaving 12 bases of the junction unmatched. The germline V gene has CDR1 SNHLY and CDR2 FYNNEI. The CDR3 is 18 residues long.

CDR3 DNA: TGTGCCAGCAGCTTGGGAACAGGTATGAACACTGAAGCTTTCTTT. This sequence encodes CASSLGTGMNTEAFF. The rearrangement links TRBV7-2 to TRBJ1-1, with a weak D call TRBD1 (5 bases). From germline, CDR1 is SGHTA and CDR2 FQGNSA. The CDR3 is 15 residues long. V gave up 3 bases and J gave up 0 bases, with 11 bases separating them.

This rearrangement joins TRBV11-2 to TRBJ1-1; TRBD1 might be the D (5 bases). Looked up from germline, CDR1 is SGHAT and CDR2 is FQNNGV. The CDR3 has 14 amino acids. Deletions cut 4 bases from V and 1 base from J, with 10 bases between. The CDR3 coding sequence is TGTGCCAGCAGCTCCTTGACAGCGAACACTGAAGCTTTCTTT. This gives the protein CASSSLTANTEAFF.

The CDR3 is CASSQDWAGVRNTEAFF. The CDR3 DNA follows: TGCGCCAGCAGCCAAGATTGGGCAGGGGTAAGGAACACTGAAGCTTTCTTT. V is TRBV4-1 and J is TRBJ1-1, with a tentative D call TRBD1 (6 bases). Trimming shortened V by 0 bases and J by 1 base, and 15 bases separated the two germline ends. CDR1 is MGHRA and CDR2 is YSYEKL in the germline V gene. The CDR3 contains 17 residues.

The gene calls are TRBV7-7 and TRBJ2-6, with D possibly called TRBD1 or TRBD2 (6 bases each). CDR1 is SSHAT, CDR2 FNYEAQ, per germline (reference sequence). V gave up 5 bases and J gave up 2 bases, with 19 bases separating them. The CDR3 covers 18 residues. The chain's CDR3 is CASSQYPLGGPGANVLTF. The CDR3 DNA is TGTGCCAGCAGCCAATATCCCCTGGGGGGCCCTGGGGCCAACGTCCTGACTTTC. Variable domain in full (rest from reference TRBV7-7 and TRBJ2-6): GAGVSQSPRYKVTKRGQDVTLRCDPISSHATLYWYQQALGQGPEFLTYFNYEAQPDKSGLPSDRFSAERPEGSISTLTIQRTEQRDSAMYRCASSQYPLGGPGANVLTFGAGSRLTVL.

This chain joins TRBV27 and TRBJ2-6, with D perhaps being TRBD1 or TRBD2 (6 bases each). Trimming took 4 bases from V and 4 from J, leaving 14 bases between them. The CDR3 runs 16 residues. The germline V gene encodes CDR1 MNHEY and CDR2 SMNVEV (reference sequence). CDR3 nucleotide sequence: TGTGCCAGCAGTTCCTCTCGGGGGCAAGGGGCCAACGTCCTGACTTTC. Amino acid sequence: CASSSSRGQGANVLTF.

This chain uses TRBV28 with TRBJ2-1, with D perhaps being TRBD1 or TRBD2 (5 bases each). This CDR3 spans 15 amino acids. Trimming took 4 bases from V and 0 from J, leaving 10 bases between them. The germline V gene has CDR1 MDHEN and CDR2 SYDVKM. This chain's CDR3 is CASSWGTSSYNEQFF. The DNA for the CDR3 is TGTGCCAGCAGTTGGGGGACGAGCTCCTACAATGAGCAGTTCTTC.

This chain uses TRBV27 with TRBJ2-7, with TRBD1 identical over 10 bases. V dropped 1 base and J dropped 4; count of bases not matched to a gene: 1. The CDR3 has 14 amino acids. Germline V CDR1 and CDR2: MNHEY, SMNVEV (reference sequence). CDR3 sequence (DNA): TGTGCCAGCAGTTTATGGGACAGGGGTTACGAGCAGTACTTC. Its translation is CASSLWDRGYEQYF.

This clone was found a few times. The J gene is TRBJ1-5, the V gene TRBV15; TRBD1 might be the D (5 bases). CDR1 and CDR2 (germline): LNHNV, YYDKDF (reference sequence). Trimming took 10 bases from V and 3 from J, leaving 13 bases between them. This CDR3 spans 13 amino acids. CDR3 in DNA: TGTGCCATCTCAGGGTTCCCCAATCAGCCCCAGCATTTT. Translated, it gives CAISGFPNQPQHF.

The chain uses TRBV5-6 and TRBJ2-7; tentatively, D is TRBD2 (5 bases). The CDR3 sequence is 13 residues long. Trimming shortened V by 2 bases and J by 4 bases, and 10 bases separated the two germline ends. In germline, CDR1 is SGHDT, CDR2 YYEEEE. Here the CDR3 reads CASSFPGSYEQYF. As DNA, the CDR3 is TGTGCCAGCAGCTTCCCGGGGTCGTACGAGCAGTACTTC.

The chain carries TRBV5-1 and TRBJ2-3; D is perhaps TRBD2 (5 bases). CDR3 length: 15 amino acids. Trimming stripped 4 bases from V and 1 base from J, with 13 bases between. CDR1 SGHRS and CDR2 YFSETQ come from the germline V gene. The DNA of the CDR3 is TGCGCCAGCAGCCCGGGGTCTTTAGGCACAGATACGCAGTATTTT. Translating it yields CASSPGSLGTDTQYF.

This rearrangement joins TRBV11-2 to TRBJ2-1; D tentatively reads TRBD1 or TRBD2 (5 bases each). The CDR3 sequence is 15 residues long. Germline V gives CDR1 SGHAT, CDR2 FQNNGV. Trimming removed 1 base from V and 0 bases from J, with 7 bases in between. In DNA form, the CDR3 reads TGTGCCAGCAGCTTAGTGGGGGACTCCTACAATGAGCAGTTCTTC. This sequence encodes CASSLVGDSYNEQFF. The complete variable domain, with remaining parts taken from reference TRBV11-2 and TRBJ2-1, reads EAGVAQSPRYKIIEKRQSVAFWCNPISGHATLYWYQQILGQGPKLLIQFQNNGVVDDSQLPKDRFSAERLKGVDSTLKIQPAKLEDSAVYLCASSLVGDSYNEQFFGPGTRLTVL.

As for this clone: The same CDR3 arises from other DNA sequences in this sample as well. The chain joins TRBV4-1 to TRBJ2-7; D tentatively fits TRBD1 or TRBD2 (5 bases each). The CDR3 consists of 15 residues. Germline V gives CDR1 MGHRA, CDR2 YSYEKL. V lost 4 bases and J 0 bases, leaving 13 bases between the germline ends. The CDR3 DNA sequence: TGCGCCAGCAGCCCCCGGGACGGTAGCTCCTACGAGCAGTACTTC. It encodes CASSPRDGSSYEQYF.

The rearrangement joins TRBV27 to TRBJ2-2, with D possibly being TRBD1 or TRBD2 (5 bases each). CDR1 is MNHEY and CDR2 is SMNVEV in the germline V gene (reference sequence). The CDR3 totals 14 residues. V lost 3 bases and J lost 7, with 12 bases in between. The CDR3 coding sequence is TGTGCCAGCAGTTTTTCTCAGGGAGTCGGGGAGCTGTTTTTT. This gives the protein CASSFSQGVGELFF.

The sample holds one count of this clone. The chain has TRBV5-4 and TRBJ1-1, with D possibly being TRBD1 (5 bases). Deletions cut 0 bases from V and 4 bases from J, with 10 bases between. The CDR3 has 14 amino acids. Germline CDR1 is SGHNT and CDR2 is YYREEE (reference sequence). Written as DNA, the CDR3 is TGTGCCAGCAGCTTGGTGGGGGAGAGCACTGAAGCTTTCTTT. Its protein product is CASSLVGESTEAFF.

CDR3 nucleotides: TGTGCCAGCAGCTTGGACGGACAGGGGAGCGGAGGCTACACCTTC. Translating it yields CASSLDGQGSGGYTF. The chain couples TRBV5-6 to TRBJ1-2; 9 nucleotides line up with TRBD1. This CDR3 contains 15 residues. Trimming removed 0 bases from V and 8 bases from J; junction bases left unmatched: 8. CDR1 is SGHDT and CDR2 is YYEEEE in the germline V gene.

The J gene is TRBJ2-7, the V gene TRBV18; the D is unclear. This CDR3 has 15 amino acids. Trimming removed 5 bases from V and 2 bases from J, with 16 bases in between. Germline CDR1 is KGHSH and CDR2 is LQKENI. CDR3 residues: CASSSTGIITYEQYF. CDR3 DNA sequence: TGTGCCAGCTCATCGACGGGCATAATAACCTACGAGCAGTACTTC.

The rearrangement joins TRBV6-5 to TRBJ2-7, with D maybe TRBD1 (5 bases). Germline CDR1 reads MNHEY; CDR2 reads SVGAGI. The CDR3 is 15 amino acids. Trimming stripped 0 bases from V and 2 bases from J, with 11 bases between. CDR3 nucleotide sequence: TGTGCCAGCAGTTACTCGAGTCCAGGGACCTACGAGCAGTACTTC. Encoded protein: CASSYSSPGTYEQYF.

J is TRBJ1-2 and V is TRBV10-3; possible D gene TRBD1, 6 bases. The V and J ends lost 2 bases and 2 bases respectively, with 15 bases between them. The CDR3 is 16 residues long. Looked up from germline, CDR1 is ENHRY and CDR2 is SYGVKD. The DNA of the CDR3 is TGTGCCATCAGTGAGGGGGGCGGTTCGGCAAACTATGGCTACACCTTC. Translation: CAISEGGGSANYGYTF.

This clone was picked up one time. The genes are TRBV10-3 and TRBJ2-2; perhaps TRBD2 as D (5 bases). Trimming stripped 8 bases from V and 4 bases from J, with 23 bases between. This CDR3 comprises 17 residues. Germline V gene lookup returns CDR1 ENHRY and CDR2 SYGVKD. As DNA, the CDR3 is TGTGCCATCGGGGTCACCGCGGGCGGCGTGGGCACCGGGGAGCTGTTTTTT. This translates into CAIGVTAGGVGTGELFF.

This rearrangement joins TRBV10-1 to TRBJ1-2, with D possibly being TRBD1 (5 bases). CDR3 length: 13 amino acids. V was cut by 10 bases and J by 6 bases, with 18 bases left in between. Germline V gene sequence: CDR1 WNHNN, CDR2 SYGVQD (reference sequence). The CDR3 DNA reads as TGCGCCAACGTTACCTCAGGGTTGGATGGCTACACCTTC. The encoded protein is CANVTSGLDGYTF.

The genes are TRBV7-9 and TRBJ1-2, with TRBD1 as a possible D gene (6 bases). V was shortened by 5 bases and J by 4 bases, with 11 bases between the two germline ends. There are 13 residues in the CDR3. Germline CDR1 reads SEHNR; CDR2 reads FQNEAQ (reference sequence). The CDR3 sequence: CASSQRTAYGYTF. CDR3 coding DNA: TGTGCCAGCAGCCAAAGGACAGCCTATGGCTACACCTTC.

The chain carries TRBV6-5 and TRBJ1-2; D possibly corresponds to TRBD1 (5 bases). V was clipped by 0 bases and J by 2 bases, with 7 bases between them. Germline CDR1 and CDR2: MNHEY and SVGAGI. This CDR3 spans 14 amino acids. CDR3 DNA: TGTGCCAGCAGTTACTCGTCAGGGAACTATGGCTACACCTTC. This sequence encodes CASSYSSGNYGYTF.

The gene calls are TRBV4-3 and TRBJ2-5; D possibly corresponds to TRBD2 (5 bases). The CDR3 spans 15 residues. In germline, CDR1 is LGHNA, CDR2 YSLEER. V was trimmed by 5 bases and J by 5 bases, leaving 18 bases between them. This CDR3 is CASSSRRGLGETQYF. CDR3 sequence (DNA): TGCGCCAGCAGCTCCCGACGGGGTTTAGGGGAGACCCAGTACTTC.

The chain combines TRBV28 with TRBJ1-5; no firm D call. The CDR3 totals 14 residues. Germline CDR1 reads MDHEN; CDR2 reads SYDVKM. The ends were cut back, 1 base at V and 3 bases at J, with 7 bases in the middle. CDR3 region: CASSLLEVNQPQHF. The CDR3 nucleotides read TGTGCCAGCAGTTTATTAGAGGTCAATCAGCCCCAGCATTTT.

V and J are TRBV27 and TRBJ2-3; possible D gene TRBD1, 6 bases. The CDR3 spans 14 residues. CDR1 is MNHEY and CDR2 is SMNVEV in the germline V gene (reference sequence). Trimming stripped 3 bases from V and 2 bases from J, with 9 bases between. CDR3 nucleotide sequence: TGTGCCAGCAGTTTCGGGGACACCACAGATACGCAGTATTTT. Translation gives CASSFGDTTDTQYF.

The J gene is TRBJ1-1, the V gene TRBV29-1; D gene unclear. Germline CDR1 reads SQVTM; CDR2 reads ANQGSEA. V lost 4 bases to trimming and J lost 0 bases, with 15 bases between them. This CDR3 spans 15 amino acids. In DNA form, the CDR3 reads TGCAGCGTTGTTTCAAGGACGGCCATGAACACTGAAGCTTTCTTT. As protein: CSVVSRTAMNTEAFF.

The chain is built from TRBV4-1 and TRBJ1-2; 9 nucleotides match TRBD1. V gave up 4 bases and J gave up 5 bases; unmatched junction bases: 5. CDR1 MGHRA and CDR2 YSYEKL come from the germline V gene. The CDR3 spans 14 residues. CDR3 nucleotide sequence: TGCGCCAGCAGCCCATTGGGACAGGGTTATGGCTACACCTTC. It yields the protein CASSPLGQGYGYTF.